Following are 27 T cell receptor beta chains from one sample sequenced in a study of T cells in women clearing cervical HPV infection. Clones were read by immunoSEQ multiplex PCR, and TCRdb kept only the in-frame ones, dropping some. The ten top clones account for roughly 5%, within a sample of roughly 42,000 clones. Material for sequencing was blood buffy coat. These receptors originate from a woman between 18 and 75 years old with a cervical HPV16 infection that either progressed to CIN3+ or cleared (not recorded which).

On this clone: The missing CDR3 end, 3 residues past where the read stops, is filled in from the germline J gene. The gene calls are TRBV20-1 and TRBJ2-7; 9 bases match TRBD2. The CDR3 spans 14 residues. CDR1 DFQATT and CDR2 SNEGSKA come from the germline V gene (reference sequence). V shed 3 bases, J shed 2 bases, and the junction held 5 bases outside the gene matches. The CDR3 protein is CSASLAGDTYEQYF. Incomplete CDR3 DNA: TGCAGTGCTAGTTTAGCGGGGGATACCTACGAG.

A word on this clone: The observed sequence ends 3 residues before the CDR3 terminus, with the missing tail filled in from the germline J gene. The chain joins TRBV7-9 to TRBJ2-7; 9 bases are a match to TRBD1. The ends lost 5 bases at V and 0 bases at J; junction bases unmatched: 5. This CDR3 contains 15 residues. Germline CDR1 and CDR2: SEHNR and FQNEAQ (reference sequence). CDR3 DNA, as far as it was read: TGTGCCAGCAGCGAGACAGGGGGGGCCTCCTACGAG. Translation: CASSETGGASYE. The whole CDR3 sequence reads CASSETGGASYEQYF.

As to this clone: The missing CDR3 end, 3 residues past where the read stops, is filled in from the germline J gene. The chain couples TRBV7-8 to TRBJ2-5; D might be TRBD2 (6 bases). The V end lost 5 bases, the J end lost 2 bases, and 12 bases lay between the germline ends. CDR3 length: 14 amino acids. In germline, CDR1 is SGHVS, CDR2 FQNEAQ. CDR3 DNA (partial): TGTGCCAGCAGCGGGTTAGCGGTACAAGAGACC. Its protein product is CASSGLAVQET. The entire CDR3 is CASSGLAVQETQYF.

Concerning this clone: With the read ending 3 residues before the CDR3 end, the germline J gene is used to fill in that end. This chain links TRBV20-1 with TRBJ2-5, with 10 bases identical to TRBD2. Germline V gene sequence: CDR1 DFQATT, CDR2 SNEGSKA (reference sequence). The CDR3 consists of 14 residues. With V trimmed by 5 bases and J by 3 bases, 6 bases remained unmatched. The CDR3 is CSAPPLAGEETQYF. The sequenced CDR3 bases are TGCAGTGCTCCCCCCCTAGCGGGGGAAGAGACC.

Notes on this clone: The read terminates 3 residues before the CDR3 end, so the remaining end is supplied by the germline J gene. The chain is built from TRBV19 and TRBJ2-3; perhaps TRBD1 as D (8 bases). Per the germline V gene, CDR1 is LNHDA and CDR2 is SQIVND (reference sequence). CDR3 length: 18 residues. The V gene lost 6 bases and the J gene lost 5 bases, with 27 bases spanning the gap. CDR3 region: CASSPRGRGGRVVDTQYF. CDR3 bases read: TGTGCCAGTAGCCCCAGGGGGCGCGGGGGTCGGGTTGTAGATACG.

About this clone itself: Read sequence stops 3 residues before the CDR3 end, and the germline J gene provides the missing end. The chain recombines TRBV5-4 with TRBJ2-7; 9 bases are a match to TRBD1. This CDR3 region has 13 residues. With V trimmed by 3 bases and J by 6 bases, 4 bases remained unmatched. CDR1 and CDR2 from the germline V gene are SGHNT and YYREEE (reference sequence). Incomplete CDR3 DNA: TGTGCCAGCAGCTGGACAGGGGAGAGCGAG. Translated: CASSWTGESE. The entire CDR3 protein is CASSWTGESEQYF.

With respect to this clone: The DNA ends 3 residues before the CDR3 does, and the rest of the CDR3 is filled in from the germline J gene. The chain couples TRBV19 to TRBJ1-2; D gene unclear. Deletions cut 6 bases from V and 0 bases from J, with 8 bases between. CDR3 size: 13 residues. The germline V gene encodes CDR1 LNHDA and CDR2 SQIVND (reference sequence). The CDR3 spells CASRHLPNYGYTF. The sequenced part of the CDR3 DNA is TGTGCCAGTAGACACCTCCCTAACTATGGC.

About this clone itself: The sequenced fragment ends 3 residues before the CDR3 boundary, so the rest is inferred from the germline J gene. The V call is TRBV6-2 or TRBV6-3, the J call TRBJ2-5; 7 bases fit TRBD2. This CDR3 is built from 14 residues. CDR1 MNHEY and CDR2 SVGEGT come from the germline V gene. V lost 8 bases and J lost 2; bases outside the gene matches: 8. The DNA read from the CDR3 is TGTGCCAGCGCCGTGGGGGGGTCACAAGAGACC. Its translation is CASAVGGSQET. The whole CDR3 sequence reads CASAVGGSQETQYF.

On this clone: The read falls 3 residues short of the CDR3 end, and the missing part is taken from the germline J gene. The V call is TRBV2, the J call TRBJ2-2, with 14 bases matching TRBD2. Germline V gene lookup returns CDR1 SNHLY and CDR2 FYNNEI. Trimming at V came to 6 bases and at J to 7 bases, leaving 7 bases not matched to a gene. The CDR3 extends over 16 amino acids. The CDR3 bases that were read are TGTGCCAGCAGGACGACTAGCGGGGGGGCGAACGGGGAG. Translating gives CASRTTSGGANGE. In full, the CDR3 reads CASRTTSGGANGELFF.

A word on this clone: The sequence runs out 3 residues before the end of the CDR3; the remainder is reconstructed from the germline J gene. This rearrangement joins TRBV7-9 to TRBJ1-5; no reliable D call. Between the trimmed V and J ends, which lost 4 bases and 7 bases, there was a span of 11 bases. Germline V lookup: CDR1 SEHNR, CDR2 FQNEAQ (reference sequence). The CDR3 has 13 amino acids. The part of the CDR3 DNA that was read is TGTGCCAGCAGCTCCCTAGCGGGACAGCCC. Translated, it gives CASSSLAGQP. The whole CDR3 reads CASSSLAGQPQHF.

The CDR3 bases that were read are TGCAGCGTCCGTGGGACAGGGAGAAGCACAGATACG. Residues: CSVRGTGRSTDT. The whole CDR3 protein reads CSVRGTGRSTDTQYF. J is TRBJ2-3 and V is TRBV29-1, with 9 bases lining up with TRBD1. From the germline J gene comes the end of the CDR3, since the read stops 3 residues before it. CDR1 SQVTM and CDR2 ANQGSEA come from the germline V gene. Trimming at V came to 6 bases and at J to 0 bases, leaving 7 bases not matched to a gene. CDR3 length: 15 residues.

About this clone itself: The read falls 3 residues short of the CDR3 end, and the missing part is taken from the germline J gene. This sequence joins TRBV29-1 and TRBJ2-7; D unclear. V gave up 4 bases and J gave up 0 bases, with 7 bases separating them. Germline V lookup: CDR1 SQVTM, CDR2 ANQGSEA. CDR3 length: 12 amino acids. The CDR3 region is CSVGRSSYEQYF. The DNA read from the CDR3 is TGCAGCGTTGGGCGGAGCTCCTACGAG.

On this clone: Read sequence stops 3 residues before the CDR3 end, and the germline J gene provides the missing end. The rearrangement joins TRBV3-1 (or the pseudogene TRBV3-2) to TRBJ1-4; D perhaps matches TRBD1 (5 bases). The CDR3 loop spans 15 amino acids. Germline V CDR1 and CDR2: LGHDT, YNNKEL (reference sequence). V was cut by 3 bases and J by 1 base, with 9 bases left in between. Partial CDR3 DNA: TGTGCCAGCAGCCACCGGGACTTAACTAATGAAAAA. Protein sequence: CASSHRDLTNEK. In full, the CDR3 reads CASSHRDLTNEKLFF.

Note on this clone: The read terminates 3 residues ahead of where the CDR3 ends, so the germline J gene completes it. The gene calls are TRBV5-4 and TRBJ1-1; possibly TRBD1 for D (6 bases). There are 14 residues in the CDR3. The ends were cut back, 4 bases at V and 0 bases at J, with 10 bases in the middle. The germline V gene encodes CDR1 SGHNT and CDR2 YYREEE (reference sequence). The CDR3 sequence: CASSSGQMNTEAFF. CDR3 DNA (partial): TGTGCCAGCAGCAGCGGACAGATGAACACTGAA.

Concerning this clone itself: The read falls 3 residues short of the CDR3 end, and the missing part is taken from the germline J gene. The rearrangement uses TRBV5-1 and TRBJ1-3; 10 nucleotides agree with TRBD1. J was trimmed by 1 base and V by 4 bases; bases with no gene match: 8. Germline-derived CDR1 and CDR2 are SGHRS and YFSETQ. CDR3 length: 17 residues. CDR3 DNA, as far as it was read: TGCGCCAGCAGCCCCGGGACAGGGGATGGGTCTGGAAACACC. Translation gives CASSPGTGDGSGNT. The entire CDR3 reads CASSPGTGDGSGNTIYF.

The CDR3 loop reads CSARDLTGGQETQYF. Incomplete CDR3 DNA: TGCAGTGCTAGAGATTTAACGGGGGGGCAAGAGACC. J is TRBJ2-5 and V is TRBV20-1, with TRBD2 matching over 8 bases. The CDR3 end is not reached by the read, which stops 3 residues before it; the germline J gene fills it in. The length of the CDR3 is 15 residues. Unmatched junction bases numbered 5, after V lost 0 bases and J lost 2 bases. The germline V gene encodes CDR1 DFQATT and CDR2 SNEGSKA (reference sequence).

Comments on this clone: The read ends 3 residues early relative to the CDR3; the germline J gene fills the gap. The chain carries TRBV10-3 and TRBJ2-1; D is perhaps TRBD1 (6 bases). The length of the CDR3 is 16 residues. The V and J ends lost 6 bases and 8 bases respectively, with 23 bases between them. Germline CDR1 reads ENHRY; CDR2 reads SYGVKD. CDR3: CAIRREKGDRWDEQFF. The CDR3 bases that were read are TGTGCCATCAGGAGAGAGAAGGGGGACCGGTGGGATGAG.

Details on this clone: The CDR3 is cut off 3 residues early in the read; its end comes from the germline J gene. The V and J genes are TRBV7-9 and TRBJ2-3; the match to TRBD2 covers 7 bases. CDR3 length equals 14 residues. CDR1 SEHNR and CDR2 FQNEAQ come from the germline V gene (reference sequence). Trimming cost V 6 bases and J 3 bases; bases outside gene matches: 6. The chain's CDR3 is CASRPWGGTDTQYF. The sequenced CDR3 bases are TGTGCCAGCAGACCCTGGGGGGGAACAGATACG.

Points on this clone: The read finishes 3 residues shy of the CDR3 end, and the germline J gene is used to complete it. V is TRBV20-1 and J is TRBJ1-6; TRBD1 is a possible D gene (5 bases). Germline CDR1 reads DFQATT; CDR2 reads SNEGSKA (reference sequence). Deletions cut 6 bases from V and 5 bases from J, with 17 bases between. This CDR3 comprises 15 residues. The CDR3 is CSARRAGIDNSPLHF. CDR3 bases read: TGCAGTGCAAGAAGGGCAGGGATTGATAATTCACCC.

A word on this clone: The read gets to within 3 residues of the CDR3 end, and the germline J gene fills in the rest. This chain links TRBV2 with TRBJ1-2, with 8 nucleotides matching TRBD1. From germline, CDR1 is SNHLY and CDR2 FYNNEI. V shed 4 bases and J 7 bases; nucleotides not matched to a gene: 5. The length of the CDR3 is 13 residues. CDR3 bases read: TGTGCCAGCAGTGCACAGGGGGAGAGTGGC. Translated, it gives CASSAQGESG. The complete CDR3 protein is CASSAQGESGYTF.

On this clone: With the read ending 3 residues before the CDR3 end, the germline J gene is used to fill in that end. V gene TRBV11-3 combines with J gene TRBJ2-1; a weak D match, TRBD1 (6 bases). CDR1 is SGHNT and CDR2 is YENEEA in the germline V gene. V was clipped by 5 bases and J by 9 bases, with 14 bases between them. CDR3 length equals 13 residues. CDR3 residues: CASSRDRIGEQFF. The sequenced CDR3 bases are TGTGCCAGCAGCCGAGACAGGATTGGTGAG.

Comment on this clone: The read finishes 3 residues shy of the CDR3 end, and the germline J gene is used to complete it. This chain joins TRBV10-3 and TRBJ1-1; tentative D call: TRBD1 (5 bases). CDR1 is ENHRY, CDR2 SYGVKD, per germline. Trimming shortened V by 0 bases and J by 1 base, and 12 bases separated the two germline ends. The CDR3 consists of 16 residues. The CDR3 sequence: CAISESFRTSNTEAFF. The DNA read from the CDR3 is TGTGCCATCAGTGAGTCGTTCCGGACATCGAACACTGAA.

In regard to this clone: The read ends 3 residues before the CDR3 terminus; that terminus is restored from the germline J gene. The chain combines TRBV20-1 with TRBJ1-1, with 7 bases identical to TRBD1. Trimming removed 2 bases from V and 7 bases from J; junction bases left unmatched: 7. The germline V gene encodes CDR1 DFQATT and CDR2 SNEGSKA (reference sequence). There are 13 residues in the CDR3. Here the CDR3 reads CSARLGTVGEAFF. The covered CDR3 bases are TGCAGTGCTAGACTCGGGACAGTCGGTGAA.

Of note for this clone: Read data end 3 residues before the CDR3 end; the end is taken from the germline J gene. The rearrangement uses TRBV4-1 and TRBJ2-7, with 8 positions matching TRBD2. Losses at the gene ends were 0 bases for V and 2 bases for J; bases not matched to a gene: 6. Germline CDR1 MGHRA, CDR2 YSYEKL. The CDR3 spans 16 residues. The DNA read from the CDR3 is TGCGCCAGCAGCCAAGAAGCCCCCGGGGGGGCCTACGAG. Its protein product is CASSQEAPGGAYE. The whole CDR3 sequence is CASSQEAPGGAYEQYF.

Concerning this clone: The CDR3 end lies 3 residues beyond the end of the read and is filled in from the germline J gene. The chain couples TRBV14 to TRBJ2-1; D gene unclear. V lost 4 bases and J lost 7, with 8 bases in between. CDR3 length: 12 amino acids. The germline gives CDR1 SGHDN, CDR2 FVKESK. The covered CDR3 bases are TGTGCCAGCAGCCGCGTGGTTAATGAG. It encodes CASSRVVNE. The full CDR3 protein reads CASSRVVNEQFF. The complete variable domain, with remaining parts taken from reference TRBV14 and TRBJ2-1, reads EAGVTQFPSHSVIEKGQTVTLRCDPISGHDNLYWYRRVMGKEIKFLLHFVKESKQDESGMPNNRFLAERTGGTYSTLKVQPAELEDSGVYFCASSRVVNEQFFGPGTRLTVL.

Concerning this clone itself: Read coverage stops 3 residues before the CDR3 terminus; the germline J gene supplies the remainder. The V call is TRBV11-2, the J call TRBJ2-7; no clear D. Trimming left V 0 bases short and J 6 bases short, with 3 bases between. CDR3 length: 11 residues. Per germline, CDR1 SGHAT and CDR2 FQNNGV. The part of the CDR3 DNA that was read is TGTGCCAGCAGCTTAGAACTCGAG. Translating gives CASSLELE. The whole CDR3 region reads CASSLELEQYF.

With regard to this clone: The read ends 3 residues before the CDR3 terminus; that terminus is restored from the germline J gene. The chain uses TRBV2 and TRBJ1-1; D might be TRBD1 (5 bases). The CDR3 totals 12 residues. V lost 4 bases, J lost 5 bases, and 8 bases lay in between. CDR1 SNHLY and CDR2 FYNNEI come from the germline V gene. Partial CDR3 DNA: TGTGCCAGCAGTGTGGGGGGGACTGAA. This translates into CASSVGGTE. The whole CDR3 is CASSVGGTEAFF.